The 19 T cell receptor beta chains presented below share a single source sample, sequenced in a study of T cell repertoires in cytomegalovirus infection. TCRdb itself ran the reads through MiXCR, one entry per CDR3 protein. The sample shows hundreds of thousands of distinct CDR3 sequences, 24% of them seen only once. Sequenced sample: CD8+ T cells from PBMCs. The source is a human donor in good health (CMV status not recorded). Some clones in this sample may be carry-over from other donors' samples.

Points on this clonotype: This could be a read error, since a much larger clone is one nucleotide away. The chain uses TRBV7-9 and TRBJ1-1; D call uncertain. The CDR3 is 14 residues long. Germline CDR1 is SEHNR and CDR2 is FQNEAQ (reference sequence). The CDR3 sequence is CTSSLPPSGTEAFF. The CDR3 nucleotides read TGTACCAGCAGCCTCCCCCCCTCGGGCACTGAAGCTTTCTTT.

This clonotype came up many times. The rearrangement uses TRBV11-3 and TRBJ2-1; D is perhaps TRBD2 (5 bases). This CDR3 has 15 amino acids. V was shortened by 5 bases and J by 2 bases, with 13 bases between the two germline ends. Germline V gene sequence: CDR1 SGHNT, CDR2 YENEEA. CDR3 coding DNA: TGTGCCAGCAGCCCGGAGGCCGCGACCTACAATGAGCAGTTCTTC. It is translated as CASSPEAATYNEQFF.

Only a few counts were recorded for this clonotype. The gene calls are TRBV25-1 and TRBJ2-3; tentatively, D is TRBD2 (6 bases). The germline V and J ends were trimmed by 8 bases and 0 bases, with 12 bases remaining between them. The CDR3 has 14 residues. Germline V CDR1 and CDR2: MGHDK, SYGVNS. CDR3 coding DNA: TGTGCCAGCTTAGCGGAGGATAGCACAGATACGCAGTATTTT. Translated, it gives CASLAEDSTDTQYF.

V usage is TRBV23-1 and J usage is TRBJ2-1; tentatively, D is TRBD1 or TRBD2 (5 bases each). TRBV23-1 is filed as an ORF, its function uncertain. The CDR3 spans 14 residues. V lost 8 bases, J lost 2 bases, and 13 bases lay in between. The CDR3 DNA sequence: TGCGCCAGCCCCGGGACCGGTACCTACAATGAGCAGTTCTTC. As protein: CASPGTGTYNEQFF.

The sample holds a few counts of this clonotype. The chain is built from TRBV28 and TRBJ2-3, with D unresolved. V was trimmed by 7 bases and J by 4 bases, leaving 12 bases between them. Germline V lookup: CDR1 MDHEN, CDR2 SYDVKM. CDR3 length: 13 residues. The CDR3 protein is CASTPVGPDTQYF. CDR3 nucleotides: TGTGCCAGCACCCCGGTGGGCCCAGATACGCAGTATTTT.

The chain links TRBV5-6 to TRBJ1-2; 7 nucleotides align to TRBD1. The germline V gene has CDR1 SGHDT and CDR2 YYEEEE. The V gene end was trimmed by 6 bases and the J gene end by 4 bases; junction bases not matched to a gene: 9. This CDR3 spans 14 amino acids. The CDR3 DNA sequence: TGTGCCAGCAACGGTGGACAGGCCTTCTATGGCTACACCTTC. Translating it yields CASNGGQAFYGYTF.

This clonotype was seen many times. The V call is TRBV7-8, the J call TRBJ1-5; 8 nucleotides agree with TRBD1. The CDR3 has 17 residues. V shed 5 bases, J shed 3 bases, and the junction held 12 bases outside the gene matches. The V gene's germline CDR1 is SGHVS and CDR2 FQNEAQ. The CDR3: CASSHLPGQGNNQPQHF. The CDR3 DNA follows: TGTGCCAGCAGCCATCTACCCGGACAGGGTAACAATCAGCCCCAGCATTTT.

With respect to this clonotype: Here the CDR3 omits its conserved ending phenylalanine or tryptophan, so a read error is the likely source. This chain connects TRBV5-1 to TRBJ2-1, with TRBD1 identical over 9 bases. The CDR3 runs 16 residues. CDR1 SGHRS and CDR2 YFSETQ come from the germline V gene. The ends lost 3 bases at V and 4 bases at J; junction bases unmatched: 8. For the CDR3, the DNA is TGCGCCAGCAGCTCGGGACAGGGAAGAAGGTACAATGAGCAGTTCGTC. It translates to CASSSGQGRRYNEQFV.

The chain links TRBV4-1 to TRBJ1-1; 8 bases fit TRBD1. Germline-derived CDR1 and CDR2 are MGHRA and YSYEKL. This CDR3 contains 14 residues. V shed 2 bases and J 11 bases; nucleotides not matched to a gene: 10. CDR3 residues: CASSQWTGRLDAFF. CDR3 coding DNA: TGCGCCAGCAGCCAATGGACAGGGAGGTTAGACGCTTTCTTT.

The V and J genes are TRBV20-1 and TRBJ1-5; D gene ambiguous. This CDR3 spans 16 amino acids. Germline CDR1 and CDR2: DFQATT and SNEGSKA (reference sequence). V dropped 0 bases and J dropped 11 bases, with 23 bases sitting between them. CDR3 sequence reads: CSARDLVPTQDLSQHF. The CDR3, as DNA: TGCAGTGCTAGAGATCTCGTACCGACGCAGGATCTGTCCCAGCATTTT.

This chain uses TRBV20-1 with TRBJ1-1; D is perhaps TRBD1 (5 bases). V lost 3 bases and J 6 bases, leaving 14 bases between the germline ends. Germline V CDR1 and CDR2: DFQATT, SNEGSKA (reference sequence). This CDR3 comprises 13 residues. The CDR3 DNA follows: TGCAGTGCTAGCCATCCTAGGGACCCTGAAGCTTTCTTT. Translating gives CSASHPRDPEAFF.

This clonotype showed up many times. The gene calls are TRBV12-3 or TRBV12-4 and TRBJ2-1, with 9 nucleotides matching TRBD2. This CDR3 region has 14 residues. V shed 6 bases, J shed 6 bases, and the junction held 6 bases outside the gene matches. The CDR3 region is CASSGTSWGNEQFF. The CDR3 nucleotides are TGTGCCAGCAGCGGGACTAGCTGGGGCAATGAGCAGTTCTTC.

The V and J genes are TRBV7-2 and TRBJ2-3; TRBD1 aligns across 7 bases. The ends lost 0 bases at V and 2 bases at J; junction bases unmatched: 5. This CDR3 is 16 amino acids long. CDR1 and CDR2 from the germline V gene are SGHTA and FQGNSA. CDR3 in DNA: TGTGCCAGCAGCTTAGCCTGGGACAGTTTCACAGATACGCAGTATTTT. Translation: CASSLAWDSFTDTQYF. The full variable domain, in which reference TRBV7-2 and TRBJ2-3 provide the parts outside the CDR3, is GAGVSQSPSNKVTEKGKDVELRCDPISGHTALYWYRQSLGQGLEFLIYFQGNSAPDKSGLPSDRFSAERTGGSVSTLTIQRTQQEDSAVYLCASSLAWDSFTDTQYFGPGTRLTVL.

This chain uses TRBV7-9 with TRBJ2-5; 8 bases fit TRBD1. J gave up 2 bases and V 0 bases, and 8 bases lay outside the gene matches. Germline V gene sequence: CDR1 SEHNR, CDR2 FQNEAQ (reference sequence). This CDR3 is 17 amino acids long. The CDR3 spells CASSLAAGTGLQETQYF. The CDR3 coding sequence is TGTGCCAGCAGCTTAGCCGCCGGGACAGGTCTACAAGAGACCCAGTACTTC.

The chain uses TRBV27 and TRBJ2-5; D is perhaps TRBD1 (5 bases). CDR3 length equals 15 residues. The V end lost 0 bases, the J end lost 5 bases, and 13 bases lay between the germline ends. From germline, CDR1 is MNHEY and CDR2 SMNVEV (reference sequence). CDR3 protein: CASSLSNPAGETQYF. The CDR3 DNA sequence: TGTGCCAGCAGTTTATCAAACCCGGCAGGGGAGACCCAGTACTTC.

This clonotype was counted once. The V call is TRBV10-3, the J call TRBJ1-1; possible D gene TRBD1, 6 bases. Trimming pared 3 bases from V and 10 bases from J, leaving 33 bases between. The CDR3 sequence is 19 residues long. CDR1 and CDR2 from the germline V gene are ENHRY and SYGVKD. CDR3 amino acids: CAISEPTSPGTRGRVGAFF. The CDR3, as DNA: TGTGCCATCAGTGAACCGACCTCTCCCGGGACAAGGGGCCGGGTCGGAGCTTTCTTT.

This sequence joins TRBV19 and TRBJ2-3; 10 nucleotides align to TRBD2. V shed 4 bases and J 6 bases; nucleotides not matched to a gene: 7. This CDR3 is built from 15 residues. Per germline, CDR1 LNHDA and CDR2 SQIVND (reference sequence). The CDR3 region is CASSTRTSGVDTQYF. CDR3 bases: TGTGCCAGTAGTACGCGTACTAGCGGGGTGGATACGCAGTATTTT.

V gene TRBV7-6 combines with J gene TRBJ2-7; 12 bases agree with TRBD2. Looked up from germline, CDR1 is SGHVS and CDR2 is FNYEAQ. The CDR3 sequence is 16 residues long. J gave up 7 bases and V 5 bases, and 12 bases lay outside the gene matches. CDR3 DNA: TGTGCCAGCAGCACCCCGACTAGCGGGGGATCAGGGGAGCAGTACTTC. As protein: CASSTPTSGGSGEQYF.

This clonotype was found many times. The chain carries TRBV7-8 and TRBJ1-6; D is undetermined. Trimming cost V 0 bases and J 6 bases, with 12 bases left between them. This CDR3 is built from 16 residues. Germline V gene sequence: CDR1 SGHVS, CDR2 FQNEAQ. CDR3 in amino acids: CASSLAPSRFNSPLHF. CDR3 nucleotides: TGTGCCAGCAGCTTAGCCCCCAGCAGGTTTAATTCACCCCTCCACTTT.